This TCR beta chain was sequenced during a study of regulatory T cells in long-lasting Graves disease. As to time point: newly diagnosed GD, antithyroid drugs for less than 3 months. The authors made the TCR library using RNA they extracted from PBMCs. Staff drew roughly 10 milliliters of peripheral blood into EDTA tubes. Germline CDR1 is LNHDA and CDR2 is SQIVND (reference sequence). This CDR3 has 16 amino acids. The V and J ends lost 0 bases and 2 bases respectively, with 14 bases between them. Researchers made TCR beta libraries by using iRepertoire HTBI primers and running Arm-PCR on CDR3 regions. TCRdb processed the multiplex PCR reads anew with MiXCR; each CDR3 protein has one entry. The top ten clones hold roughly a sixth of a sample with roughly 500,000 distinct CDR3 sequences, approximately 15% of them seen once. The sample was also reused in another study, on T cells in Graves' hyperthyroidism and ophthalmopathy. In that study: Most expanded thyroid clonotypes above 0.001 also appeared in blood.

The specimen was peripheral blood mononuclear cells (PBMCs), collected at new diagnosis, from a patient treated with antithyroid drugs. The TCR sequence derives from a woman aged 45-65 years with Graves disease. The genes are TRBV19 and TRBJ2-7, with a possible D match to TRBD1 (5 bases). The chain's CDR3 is CASSIDHPRAAYEQYF. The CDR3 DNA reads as TGTGCCAGTAGTATAGATCATCCCAGGGCTGCCTACGAGCAGTACTTC.